The count of the clone carrying this T cell receptor (beta chain) is one. Membership in each cohort depended on participant-reported clinical history. The sample originates from a study of blood T cell repertoires in COVID-19. Across the whole study: From T cells, B-cell-depleted T cells, or PBMCs came the material, which was cDNA or gDNA.

In the study's own analysis: Nucleated cell number was recorded as an estimate derived from reference gene primer amplification. Repertoires were generated with immunoSEQ multiplex PCR, while TCRdb's copy carries only in-frame clones and drops some. The D gene and trimming were derived from the DNA, and the V and J assignments and clone size from that table. The sample consists of 250,000 to 300,000 clones, roughly 91% of them appearing once. Germline trimming cut 2 bases from V and 1 base from J; bases unmatched to any gene: 3. Germline V CDR1 and CDR2: LNHDA, SQIVND (reference sequence). The CDR3 has 15 residues.

The rearrangement joins TRBV19 to TRBJ1-1, with TRBD1 identical over 8 bases. Source material: PBMCs or T cells enriched from blood (not recorded which). The TCR sequence derives from a woman aged 40 to 55 with acute COVID-19. The CDR3 protein is CASSILQGANTEAFF. As DNA, the CDR3 is TGTGCCAGTAGTATACTCCAGGGGGCGAACACTGAAGCTTTCTTT. The whole variable domain, filled in from reference TRBV19 and TRBJ1-1, reads DGGITQSPKYLFRKEGQNVTLSCEQNLNHDAMYWYRQDPGQGLRLIYYSQIVNDFQKGDIAEGYSVSREKKESFPLTVTSAQKNPTAFYLCASSILQGANTEAFFGQGTRLTVV.